This TCR beta chain came from a study of cytomegalovirus exposure and HLA in healthy donors. Findings and caveats of the study: Cytomegalovirus status was reportedly diagnosed by the classifier with high specificity and sensitivity. TCR beta chains numbering under 200 were designated cytomegalovirus-associated.

Turning to this clone: Its antigen is unknown.

Profiled with immunoSEQ multiplex PCR; TCRdb holds only in-frame clones, not every one. The sample holds roughly 130,000 clones, around 90% seen once. This CDR3 region has 10 residues. The ends were cut back, 9 bases at V and 5 bases at J, with 5 bases in the middle. Germline assignment: CDR1 MDHEN and CDR2 SYDVKM. The rearrangement joins TRBV28 to TRBJ1-3, with D unresolved. The sample comprised PBMCs. The receptor was isolated from a woman younger than 45 in good health and CMV-seropositive. CDR3 nucleotides: TGTGCCAGTGGGCGAAACACCATATATTTT. This sequence encodes CASGRNTIYF.